This T cell receptor beta chain was recorded in a study of T cells in Graves' hyperthyroidism and ophthalmopathy. This clonotype has a count of ten or more. Amplification yielded TCR beta CDR3 regions, with RNA transcripts as the source. An initial round of RT-PCR targeting the TCR CDR3 relied on the HTBI primer set. In TCRdb, the multiplex PCR reads were re-called with MiXCR into one record per CDR3 protein. The sample shows more than 650,000 distinct CDR3 sequences, 11% to 15% of them seen only once. This CDR3 contains 16 residues. Trimming shortened V by 2 bases and J by 3 bases, and 16 bases separated the two germline ends. CDR1 is KGHSH, CDR2 LQKENI, per germline. Researchers defined stable Graves' hyperthyroidism as no ophthalmopathy progression within 18 months. Diagnosis of hyperthyroidism was new in patients aged 18 to 65, and its duration was under 2 months.

The sequenced sample consisted of blood. The V call is TRBV18, the J call TRBJ1-1; D remains ambiguous. This TCR came from a young woman with Graves' hyperthyroidism. DNA for the CDR3: TGTGCCAGCTCACCAGGAGGGTGGGTCAAGGACACTGAAGCTTTCTTT. This gives the protein CASSPGGWVKDTEAFF.